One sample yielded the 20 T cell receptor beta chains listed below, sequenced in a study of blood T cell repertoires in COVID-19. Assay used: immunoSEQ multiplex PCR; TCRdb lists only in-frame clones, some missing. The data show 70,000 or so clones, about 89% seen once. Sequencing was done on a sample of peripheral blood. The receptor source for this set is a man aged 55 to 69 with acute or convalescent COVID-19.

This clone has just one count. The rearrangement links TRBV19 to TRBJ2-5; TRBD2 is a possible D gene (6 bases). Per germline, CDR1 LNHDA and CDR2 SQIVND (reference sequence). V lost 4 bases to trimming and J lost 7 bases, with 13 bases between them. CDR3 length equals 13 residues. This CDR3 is CASSRGLPGTQYF. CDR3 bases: TGTGCCAGTAGTAGAGGACTACCCGGGACCCAGTACTTC.

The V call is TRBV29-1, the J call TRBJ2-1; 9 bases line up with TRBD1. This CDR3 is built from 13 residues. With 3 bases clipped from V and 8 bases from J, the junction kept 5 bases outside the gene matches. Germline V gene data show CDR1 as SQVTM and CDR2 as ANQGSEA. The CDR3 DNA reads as TGCAGCGTTGATGGGACAGGGAGCTATGAGCAGTTCTTC. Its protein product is CSVDGTGSYEQFF.

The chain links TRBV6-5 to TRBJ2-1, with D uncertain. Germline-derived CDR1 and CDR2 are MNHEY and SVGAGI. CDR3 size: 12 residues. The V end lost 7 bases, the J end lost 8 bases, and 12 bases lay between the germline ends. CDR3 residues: CASMSVMYEQFF. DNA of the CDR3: TGTGCCAGCATGAGCGTGATGTATGAGCAGTTCTTC.

The CDR3 spells CASSQDIAGGYNEQFF. CDR3 nucleotides: TGTGCCAGCAGCCAAGATATAGCGGGAGGCTACAATGAGCAGTTCTTC. The chain is built from TRBV14 and TRBJ2-1; 10 bases agree with TRBD2. Looked up from germline, CDR1 is SGHDN and CDR2 is FVKESK. The CDR3 covers 16 residues. V was pared by 0 bases and J by 3 bases, with 2 bases of the junction left unmatched.

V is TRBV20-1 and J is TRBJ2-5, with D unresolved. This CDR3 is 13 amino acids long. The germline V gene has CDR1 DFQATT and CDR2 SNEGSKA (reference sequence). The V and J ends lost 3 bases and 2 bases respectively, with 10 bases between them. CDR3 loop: CSASRSQQETQYF. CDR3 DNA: TGCAGTGCTAGTAGGAGCCAGCAAGAGACCCAGTACTTC.

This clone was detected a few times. CDR3 DNA: TGTGCCAGCAGTTCACCGGGACAGGGTATCTACGAGCAGTACTTC. This encodes CASSSPGQGIYEQYF. The rearrangement uses TRBV7-9 and TRBJ2-7, with TRBD1 identical over 9 bases. CDR1 is SEHNR, CDR2 FQNEAQ, per germline (reference sequence). The CDR3 is 15 residues long. Trimming at V came to 6 bases and at J to 3 bases, leaving 9 bases not matched to a gene.

The CDR3 nucleotides are TGTGCCAGCAGCTCCGGGAGGTACGAGCAGTACTTC. It is translated as CASSSGRYEQYF. This chain uses TRBV5-6 with TRBJ2-7, with 7 bases fitting TRBD2. Germline values: CDR1 SGHDT, CDR2 YYEEEE. V trimming: 3 bases; J trimming: 4 bases; junction bases outside the gene matches: 1. This CDR3 has 12 residues.

CDR3 sequence (DNA): TGTGCCAGCTCACCGACAGAAGAGACCCAGTACTTC. Translated: CASSPTEETQYF. This sequence joins TRBV18 and TRBJ2-5; possibly TRBD1 for D (5 bases). The CDR3 runs to 12 residues. Between the trimmed V and J ends, which lost 3 bases and 3 bases, there was a span of 5 bases. The V gene's germline CDR1 is KGHSH and CDR2 LQKENI.

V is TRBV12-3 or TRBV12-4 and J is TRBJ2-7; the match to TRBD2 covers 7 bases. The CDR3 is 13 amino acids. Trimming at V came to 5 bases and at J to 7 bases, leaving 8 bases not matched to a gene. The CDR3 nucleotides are TGTGCCAGCAGTGCTCCCGGGAGGCGGGAGCAGTACTTC. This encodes CASSAPGRREQYF.

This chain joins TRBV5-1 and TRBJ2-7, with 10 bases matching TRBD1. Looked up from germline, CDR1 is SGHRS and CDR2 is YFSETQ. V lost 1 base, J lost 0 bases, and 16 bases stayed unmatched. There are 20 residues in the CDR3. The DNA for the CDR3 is TGCGCCAGCAGCTTGTGGGCATGGGACAGGGGAGGTGGGACCTCCTACGAGCAGTACTTC. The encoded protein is CASSLWAWDRGGGTSYEQYF.

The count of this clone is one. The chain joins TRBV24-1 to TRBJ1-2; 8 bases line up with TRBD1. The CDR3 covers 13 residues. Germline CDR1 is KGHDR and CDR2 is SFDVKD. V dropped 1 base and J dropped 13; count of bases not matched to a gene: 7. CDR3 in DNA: TGTGCCACCAGTGATTTTCAGGGGGCGAGCCGCACCTTC. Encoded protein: CATSDFQGASRTF.

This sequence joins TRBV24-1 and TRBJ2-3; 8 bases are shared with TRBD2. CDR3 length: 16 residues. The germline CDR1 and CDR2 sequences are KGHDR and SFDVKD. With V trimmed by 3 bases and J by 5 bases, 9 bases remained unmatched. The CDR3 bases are TGTGCCACCAGTGATCCCTCAGCGGGAGATAAAGATACGCAGTATTTT. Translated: CATSDPSAGDKDTQYF.

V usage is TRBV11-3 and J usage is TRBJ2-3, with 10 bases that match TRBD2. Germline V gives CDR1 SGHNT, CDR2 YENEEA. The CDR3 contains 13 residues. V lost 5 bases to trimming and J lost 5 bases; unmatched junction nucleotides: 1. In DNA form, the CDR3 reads TGTGCCAGCAGCCTAGCGGGAGTAGATACGCAGTATTTT. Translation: CASSLAGVDTQYF.

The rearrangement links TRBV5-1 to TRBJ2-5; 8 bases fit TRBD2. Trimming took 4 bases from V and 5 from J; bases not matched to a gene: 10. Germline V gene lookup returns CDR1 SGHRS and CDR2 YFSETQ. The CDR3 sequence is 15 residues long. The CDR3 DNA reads TGCGCCAGCAGCGGACCGGGGGGGCCTATGGAGACCCAGTACTTC. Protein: CASSGPGGPMETQYF. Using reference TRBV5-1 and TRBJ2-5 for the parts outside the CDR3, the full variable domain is KAGVTQTPRYLIKTRGQQVTLSCSPISGHRSVSWYQQTPGQGLQFLFEYFSETQRNKGNFPGRFSGRQFSNSRSEMNVSTLELGDSALYLCASSGPGGPMETQYFGPGTRLLVL.

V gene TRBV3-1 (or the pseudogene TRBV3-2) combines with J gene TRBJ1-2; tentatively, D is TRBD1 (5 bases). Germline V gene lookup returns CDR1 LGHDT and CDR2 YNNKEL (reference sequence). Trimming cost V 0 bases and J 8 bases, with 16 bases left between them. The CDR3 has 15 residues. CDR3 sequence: CASSQDRASRKGYTF. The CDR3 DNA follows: TGTGCCAGCAGCCAAGACAGGGCCTCTCGGAAAGGCTACACCTTC.

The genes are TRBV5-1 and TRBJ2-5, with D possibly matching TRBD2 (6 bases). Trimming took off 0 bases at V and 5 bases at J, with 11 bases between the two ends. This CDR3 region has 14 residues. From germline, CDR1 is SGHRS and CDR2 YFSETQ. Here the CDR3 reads CASSLVGTGETQYF. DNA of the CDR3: TGCGCCAGCAGCTTGGTGGGGACTGGGGAGACCCAGTACTTC.

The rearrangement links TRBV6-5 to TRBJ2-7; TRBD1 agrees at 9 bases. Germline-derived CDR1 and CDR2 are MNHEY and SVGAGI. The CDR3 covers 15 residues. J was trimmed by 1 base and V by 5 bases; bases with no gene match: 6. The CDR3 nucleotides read TGTGCCAGCAGTCTTCGGACAGGGGATTCCTACGAGCAGTACTTC. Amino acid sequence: CASSLRTGDSYEQYF.

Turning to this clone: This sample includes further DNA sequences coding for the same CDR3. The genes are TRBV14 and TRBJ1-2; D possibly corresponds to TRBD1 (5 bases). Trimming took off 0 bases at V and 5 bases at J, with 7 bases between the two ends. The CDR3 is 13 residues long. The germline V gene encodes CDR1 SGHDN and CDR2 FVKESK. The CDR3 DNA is TGTGCCAGCAGCCAAGACCAGGGATATGGCTACACCTTC. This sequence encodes CASSQDQGYGYTF.

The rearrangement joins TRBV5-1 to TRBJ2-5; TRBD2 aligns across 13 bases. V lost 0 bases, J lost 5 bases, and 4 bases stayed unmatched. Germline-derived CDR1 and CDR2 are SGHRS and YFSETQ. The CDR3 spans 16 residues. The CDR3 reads CASSLEGLAGVETQYF. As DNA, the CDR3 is TGCGCCAGCAGCTTGGAAGGACTAGCGGGAGTTGAGACCCAGTACTTC.

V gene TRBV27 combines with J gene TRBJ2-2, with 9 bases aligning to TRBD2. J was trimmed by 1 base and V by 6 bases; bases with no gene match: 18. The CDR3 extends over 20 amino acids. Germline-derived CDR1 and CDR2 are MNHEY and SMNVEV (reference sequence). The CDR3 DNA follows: TGTGCCAGCAGCTTAATCTTTGTTTCGGGCGGGAGGGGGAACACCGGGGAGCTGTTTTTT. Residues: CASSLIFVSGGRGNTGELFF.